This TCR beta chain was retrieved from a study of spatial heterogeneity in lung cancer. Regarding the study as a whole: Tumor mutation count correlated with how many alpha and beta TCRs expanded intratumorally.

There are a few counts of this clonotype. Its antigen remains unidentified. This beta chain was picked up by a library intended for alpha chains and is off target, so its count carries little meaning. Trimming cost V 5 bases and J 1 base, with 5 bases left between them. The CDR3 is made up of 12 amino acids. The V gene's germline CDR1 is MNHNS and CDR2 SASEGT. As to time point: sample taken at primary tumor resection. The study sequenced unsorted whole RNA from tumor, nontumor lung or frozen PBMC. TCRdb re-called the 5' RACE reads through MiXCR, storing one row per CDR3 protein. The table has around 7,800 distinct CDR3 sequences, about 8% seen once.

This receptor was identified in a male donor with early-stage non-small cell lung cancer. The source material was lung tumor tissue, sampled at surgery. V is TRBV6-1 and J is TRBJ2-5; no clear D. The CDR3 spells CASSTLQETQYF. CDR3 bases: TGTGCCAGCAGTACGCTCCAAGAGACCCAGTACTTC.